What follows are 12 T cell receptor beta chains derived from one specimen sequenced in a study of cytotoxic CD8 clonotypes in ibrutinib-treated CLL (dated by TCRdb to about 2021). According to the study, the label for this sample's time point signals: 12 months on ibrutinib. Receptor amplification or capture employed the immunoSEQ multiplex PCR assay. Held by TCRdb, this immuneACCESS table contains in-frame sequences only and omits some clones. Under half of the omission traces to an unresolved V gene where checked; the cause of the rest is unknown. The sample table records fewer than 90,000 clones; around 65% of these occur just once. The ten largest clones take up about 5.7% of the sample. This specimen was PBMCs, taken after 12 months of ibrutinib treatment. Receptors originate from a human donor with chronic lymphocytic leukemia.

The V call is TRBV10-3, the J call TRBJ2-7; TRBD2 matches at 12 bases. From germline, CDR1 is ENHRY and CDR2 SYGVKD. The CDR3 spans 17 residues. V shed 6 bases and J 9 bases; nucleotides not matched to a gene: 18. CDR3 nucleotides: TGTGCCATCAGAGATATCCGCGGGACTAGCGGGTCGGAGGGGCAGTACTTC. Its protein is CAIRDIRGTSGSEGQYF.

The CDR3 reads CASSLNSNQPQHF. The CDR3 DNA is TGTGCCAGCAGCTTAAATAGCAATCAGCCCCAGCATTTT. The J gene is TRBJ1-5, the V gene TRBV7-6, with D unclear. The germline gives CDR1 SGHVS, CDR2 FNYEAQ. The CDR3 loop spans 13 amino acids. Trimming took off 2 bases at V and 0 bases at J, with 2 bases between the two ends.

The chain employs TRBV28 and TRBJ2-3, with 12 bases lining up with TRBD1. Trimming removed 3 bases from V and 1 base from J; junction bases left unmatched: 2. This CDR3 spans 16 amino acids. Germline lookup yields CDR1 MDHEN and CDR2 SYDVKM. The CDR3 protein is CASSLGTGGRTDTQYF. Here the CDR3 DNA reads TGTGCCAGCAGTTTGGGGACAGGGGGCCGCACAGATACGCAGTATTTT.

The chain joins TRBV7-3 to TRBJ2-3, with TRBD2 matching over 12 bases. V was clipped by 2 bases and J by 3 bases; unmatched bases: 0. The germline V gene has CDR1 SGHTA and CDR2 FQGTGA. This CDR3 has 15 amino acids. The CDR3 DNA is TGTGCCAGCAGCTTAGGACTAGCGGGGACAGATACGCAGTATTTT. Encoded protein: CASSLGLAGTDTQYF. The entire variable domain, with the rest obtained from reference TRBV7-3 and TRBJ2-3, is as follows: GAGVSQTPSNKVTEKGKYVELRCDPISGHTALYWYRQSLGQGPEFLIYFQGTGAADDSGLPNDRFFAVRPEGSVSTLKIQRTERGDSAVYLCASSLGLAGTDTQYFGPGTRLTVL.

The chain recombines TRBV27 with TRBJ1-2; TRBD1 matches 9 bases. The CDR3 runs to 15 residues. V gave up 5 bases and J gave up 8 bases; unmatched junction bases: 12. In germline, CDR1 is MNHEY, CDR2 SMNVEV (reference sequence). The chain's CDR3 is CASSPLGTGRGGYTF. DNA for the CDR3: TGTGCCAGCAGTCCCCTCGGGACAGGGAGGGGCGGCTACACCTTC.

The chain combines TRBV7-2 with TRBJ2-7; perhaps D is TRBD1 or TRBD2 (5 bases each). V was shortened by 1 base and J by 6 bases, with 19 bases between the two germline ends. The CDR3 length is 16 residues. Germline CDR1 and CDR2: SGHTA and FQGNSA. The CDR3 DNA reads as TGTGCCAGCAGCTTAGACCCCGGGGCCCGAAGGGGCGAGCAGTACTTC. Translated: CASSLDPGARRGEQYF. Full variable domain (remainder filled in from reference TRBV7-2 and TRBJ2-7): GAGVSQSPSNKVTEKGKDVELRCDPISGHTALYWYRQSLGQGLEFLIYFQGNSAPDKSGLPSDRFSAERTGGSVSTLTIQRTQQEDSAVYLCASSLDPGARRGEQYFGPGTRLTVT.

This clone has only one observation. The rearrangement uses TRBV7-9 and TRBJ1-2; no clear D. The CDR3 loop spans 16 amino acids. Germline values: CDR1 SEHNR, CDR2 FQNEAQ (reference sequence). V was shortened by 3 bases and J by 6 bases, with 20 bases between the two germline ends. The chain's CDR3 is CASSFINDPGRDGYTF. CDR3 bases: TGTGCCAGCAGCTTCATAAATGATCCGGGTAGGGATGGCTACACCTTC.

This clone was found a few times. This sequence joins TRBV10-2 and TRBJ2-5, with TRBD2 matching over 12 bases. The germline CDR1 and CDR2 sequences are WSHSY and SAAADI. The CDR3 is made up of 15 amino acids. The V segment lost 3 bases and the J segment 5 bases; nucleotides outside the gene matches: 4. The chain's CDR3 is CASSELAGGLETQYF. DNA of the CDR3: TGCGCCAGCAGTGAACTAGCGGGGGGTTTGGAGACCCAGTACTTC.

The chain is built from TRBV30 and TRBJ1-3, with D maybe TRBD1 (5 bases). This CDR3 spans 14 amino acids. The germline CDR1 and CDR2 sequences are GTSNPN and SVGIG (reference sequence). Trimming stripped 5 bases from V and 0 bases from J, with 11 bases between. The chain's CDR3 is CAWQGRNSGNTIYF. The CDR3 nucleotides read TGTGCCTGGCAGGGACGGAACTCTGGAAACACCATATATTTT.

The rearrangement uses TRBV5-1 and TRBJ2-1; possibly TRBD1 for D (5 bases). Germline assignment: CDR1 SGHRS and CDR2 YFSETQ. Trimming took off 5 bases at V and 2 bases at J, with 11 bases between the two ends. The CDR3 runs 14 residues. The CDR3 sequence is CASRDTGAYNEQFF. Written as DNA, the CDR3 is TGCGCCAGCAGGGACACGGGCGCCTACAATGAGCAGTTCTTC.

About this clone: Other nucleotide sequences in the sample specify the same CDR3. The V gene is TRBV5-1, the J gene TRBJ1-1; the D gene is possibly TRBD1 (5 bases). The V gene lost 0 bases and the J gene lost 1 base, with 10 bases spanning the gap. This CDR3 is 15 amino acids long. Germline V gene lookup returns CDR1 SGHRS and CDR2 YFSETQ. The CDR3 region has the DNA TGCGCCAGCAGCTTGGAGGGACGGTGGAACACTGAAGCTTTCTTT. Encoded protein: CASSLEGRWNTEAFF.

The chain carries TRBV30 and TRBJ2-7; D might be TRBD1 (6 bases). CDR1 is GTSNPN and CDR2 is SVGIG in the germline V gene (reference sequence). V shed 0 bases and J shed 6 bases, with 12 bases lying between them. The CDR3 contains 13 residues. CDR3 in amino acids: CAWSVYRAGEQYF. For the CDR3, the DNA is TGTGCCTGGAGTGTGTACAGGGCGGGCGAGCAGTACTTC.